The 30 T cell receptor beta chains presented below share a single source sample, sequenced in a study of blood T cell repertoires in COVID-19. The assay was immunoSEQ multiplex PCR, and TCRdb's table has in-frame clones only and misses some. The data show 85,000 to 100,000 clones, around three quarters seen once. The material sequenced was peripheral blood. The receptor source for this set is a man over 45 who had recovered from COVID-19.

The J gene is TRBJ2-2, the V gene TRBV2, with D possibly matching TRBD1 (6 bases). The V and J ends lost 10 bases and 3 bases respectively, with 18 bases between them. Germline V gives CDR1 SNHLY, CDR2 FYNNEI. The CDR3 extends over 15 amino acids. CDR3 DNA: TGTGCCACCGTACAGGGCTTCTCGGACACCGGGGAGCTGTTTTTT. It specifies CATVQGFSDTGELFF.

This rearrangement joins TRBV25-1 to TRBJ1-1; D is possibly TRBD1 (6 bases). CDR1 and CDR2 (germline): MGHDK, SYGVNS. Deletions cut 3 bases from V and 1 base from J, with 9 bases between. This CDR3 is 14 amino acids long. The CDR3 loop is CASSDRGANTEAFF. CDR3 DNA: TGTGCCAGCAGTGATCGGGGGGCGAACACTGAAGCTTTCTTT.

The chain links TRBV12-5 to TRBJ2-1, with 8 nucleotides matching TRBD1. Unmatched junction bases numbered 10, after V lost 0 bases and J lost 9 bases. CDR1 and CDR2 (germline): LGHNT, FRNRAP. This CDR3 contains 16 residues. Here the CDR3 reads CASGLVHGQGASEQFF. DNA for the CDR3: TGTGCTAGTGGTTTGGTACACGGCCAGGGGGCGAGTGAGCAGTTCTTC.

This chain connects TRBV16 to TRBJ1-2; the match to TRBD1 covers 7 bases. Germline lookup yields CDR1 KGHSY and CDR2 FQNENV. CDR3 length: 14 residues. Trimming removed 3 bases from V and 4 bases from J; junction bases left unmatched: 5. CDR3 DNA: TGTGCCAGCAGCCAGCCAGGGGGAGGCTATGGCTACACCTTC. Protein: CASSQPGGGYGYTF. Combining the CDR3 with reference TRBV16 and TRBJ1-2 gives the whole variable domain GEEVAQTPKHLVRGEGQKAKLYCAPIKGHSYVFWYQQVLKNEFKFLISFQNENVFDETGMPKERFSAKCLPNSPCSLEIQATKLEDSAVYFCASSQPGGGYGYTFGSGTRLTVV.

CDR3 DNA: TGTGCCAGTAGGGGGACAGGGAGGTATTATCAGCCCCAGCATTTT. As protein: CASRGTGRYYQPQHF. This chain links TRBV19 with TRBJ1-5; 9 bases align to TRBD1. The CDR3 spans 15 residues. In germline, CDR1 is LNHDA, CDR2 SQIVND (reference sequence). V was pared by 6 bases and J by 5 bases, with 8 bases of the junction left unmatched.

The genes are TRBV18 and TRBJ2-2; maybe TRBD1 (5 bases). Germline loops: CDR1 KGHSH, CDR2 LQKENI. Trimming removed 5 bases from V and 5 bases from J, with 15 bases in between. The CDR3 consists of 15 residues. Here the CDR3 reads CASSSLDTYTGELFF. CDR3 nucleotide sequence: TGTGCCAGCTCAAGTCTGGACACCTATACCGGGGAGCTGTTTTTT.

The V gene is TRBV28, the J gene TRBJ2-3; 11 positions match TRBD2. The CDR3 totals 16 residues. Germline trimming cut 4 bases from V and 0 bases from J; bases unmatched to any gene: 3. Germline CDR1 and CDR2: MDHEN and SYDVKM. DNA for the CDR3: TGTGCCAGCAGTTCCAGACTAGCGGGAAGCACAGATACGCAGTATTTT. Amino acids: CASSSRLAGSTDTQYF.

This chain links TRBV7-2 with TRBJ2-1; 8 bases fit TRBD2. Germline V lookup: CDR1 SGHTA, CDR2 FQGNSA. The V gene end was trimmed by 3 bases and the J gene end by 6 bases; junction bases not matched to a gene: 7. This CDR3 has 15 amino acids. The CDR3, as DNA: TGTGCCAGCAGCTTTGACACGGGGGGGCGCAATGAGCAGTTCTTC. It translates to CASSFDTGGRNEQFF.

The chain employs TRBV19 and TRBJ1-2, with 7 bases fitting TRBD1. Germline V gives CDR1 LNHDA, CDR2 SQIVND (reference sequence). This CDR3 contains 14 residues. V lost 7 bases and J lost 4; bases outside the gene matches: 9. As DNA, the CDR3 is TGTGCCAGTACCCATGGAGGGGGCGGCTATGGCTACACCTTC. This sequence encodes CASTHGGGGYGYTF.

Here the CDR3 DNA reads TGCGCCAGCAGCCAAGATCCGTTCACAGATACGCAGTATTTT. Translating it yields CASSQDPFTDTQYF. This chain joins TRBV4-3 and TRBJ2-3; no firm D call. The CDR3 consists of 14 residues. The germline V gene encodes CDR1 LGHNA and CDR2 YSLEER. The V and J ends lost 0 bases and 2 bases respectively, with 6 bases between them.

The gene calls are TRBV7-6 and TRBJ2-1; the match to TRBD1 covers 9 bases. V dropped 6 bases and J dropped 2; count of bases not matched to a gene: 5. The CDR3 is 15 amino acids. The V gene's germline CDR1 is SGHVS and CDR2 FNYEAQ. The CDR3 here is CASSSTGGTYNEQFF. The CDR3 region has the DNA TGTGCCAGCAGTTCGACAGGGGGGACCTACAATGAGCAGTTCTTC.

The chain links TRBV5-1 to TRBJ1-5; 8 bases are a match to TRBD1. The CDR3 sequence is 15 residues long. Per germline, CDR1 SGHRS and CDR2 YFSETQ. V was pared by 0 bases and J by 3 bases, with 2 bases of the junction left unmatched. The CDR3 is CASSLGQGINQPQHF. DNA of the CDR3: TGCGCCAGCAGCTTGGGACAGGGGATCAATCAGCCCCAGCATTTT. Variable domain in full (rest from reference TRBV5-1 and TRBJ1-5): KAGVTQTPRYLIKTRGQQVTLSCSPISGHRSVSWYQQTPGQGLQFLFEYFSETQRNKGNFPGRFSGRQFSNSRSEMNVSTLELGDSALYLCASSLGQGINQPQHFGDGTRLSIL.

The CDR3 is CASSLAVGDNYEQYF. The CDR3 DNA sequence: TGCGCCAGCAGCTTGGCCGTAGGGGACAACTACGAGCAGTACTTC. The V gene is TRBV5-1, the J gene TRBJ2-7; D perhaps matches TRBD1 (6 bases). The CDR3 is 15 amino acids. Germline CDR1 is SGHRS and CDR2 is YFSETQ. V was pared by 0 bases and J by 3 bases, with 13 bases between. The full variable domain, in which reference TRBV5-1 and TRBJ2-7 provide the parts outside the CDR3, is KAGVTQTPRYLIKTRGQQVTLSCSPISGHRSVSWYQQTPGQGLQFLFEYFSETQRNKGNFPGRFSGRQFSNSRSEMNVSTLELGDSALYLCASSLAVGDNYEQYFGPGTRLTVT.

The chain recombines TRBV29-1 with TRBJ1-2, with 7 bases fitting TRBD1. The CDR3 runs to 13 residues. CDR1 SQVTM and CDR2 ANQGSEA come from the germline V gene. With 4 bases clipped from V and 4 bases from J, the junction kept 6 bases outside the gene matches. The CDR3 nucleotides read TGCAGCGTTGTAGGGGCAGGGGGCTATGGCTACACCTTC. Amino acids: CSVVGAGGYGYTF.

The CDR3 sequence is CASSLAGGFYNEQFF. The DNA of the CDR3 is TGTGCCAGCTCATTAGCGGGGGGATTTTACAATGAGCAGTTCTTC. The V and J genes are TRBV18 and TRBJ2-1; TRBD2 matches 10 bases. Looked up from germline, CDR1 is KGHSH and CDR2 is LQKENI. The CDR3 contains 15 residues. J was trimmed by 4 bases and V by 5 bases; bases with no gene match: 5.

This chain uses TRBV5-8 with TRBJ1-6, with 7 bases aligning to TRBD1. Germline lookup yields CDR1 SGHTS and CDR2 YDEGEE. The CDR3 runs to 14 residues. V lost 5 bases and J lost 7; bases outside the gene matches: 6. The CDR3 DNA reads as TGTGCCAGCAGTCGTACAGGGGTCAATTCACCCCTCCACTTT. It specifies CASSRTGVNSPLHF.

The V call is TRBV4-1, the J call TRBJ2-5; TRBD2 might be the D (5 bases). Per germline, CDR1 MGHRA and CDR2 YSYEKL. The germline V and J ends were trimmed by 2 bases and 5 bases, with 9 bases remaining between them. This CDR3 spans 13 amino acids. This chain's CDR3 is CASSQWRWETQYF. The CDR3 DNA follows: TGCGCCAGCAGCCAATGGAGGTGGGAGACCCAGTACTTC.

The CDR3 loop reads CASSQDNGLAGAVETQYF. DNA of the CDR3: TGTGCCAGCAGCCAAGATAATGGGCTAGCGGGAGCGGTAGAGACCCAGTACTTC. This sequence joins TRBV14 and TRBJ2-5; 10 bases line up with TRBD2. Trimming removed 0 bases from V and 4 bases from J; junction bases left unmatched: 11. CDR1 SGHDN and CDR2 FVKESK come from the germline V gene. The CDR3 runs 18 residues.

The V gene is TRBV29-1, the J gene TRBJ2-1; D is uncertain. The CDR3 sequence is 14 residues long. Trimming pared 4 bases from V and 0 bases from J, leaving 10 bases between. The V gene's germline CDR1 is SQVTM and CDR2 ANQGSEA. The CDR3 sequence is CSVVRISSYNEQFF. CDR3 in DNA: TGCAGCGTTGTTAGAATAAGCTCCTACAATGAGCAGTTCTTC.

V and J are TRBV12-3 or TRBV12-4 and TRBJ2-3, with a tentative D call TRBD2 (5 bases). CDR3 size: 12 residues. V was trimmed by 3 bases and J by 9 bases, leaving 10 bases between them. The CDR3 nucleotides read TGTGCCAGCAGTTTTGACTCGGGAACGCAGTATTTT. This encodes CASSFDSGTQYF.

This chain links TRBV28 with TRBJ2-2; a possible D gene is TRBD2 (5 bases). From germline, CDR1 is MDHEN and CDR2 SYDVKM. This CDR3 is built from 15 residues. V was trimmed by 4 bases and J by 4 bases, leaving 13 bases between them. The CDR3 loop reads CASSSGSRGTGELFF. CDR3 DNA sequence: TGTGCCAGCAGTTCGGGATCACGGGGCACCGGGGAGCTGTTTTTT.

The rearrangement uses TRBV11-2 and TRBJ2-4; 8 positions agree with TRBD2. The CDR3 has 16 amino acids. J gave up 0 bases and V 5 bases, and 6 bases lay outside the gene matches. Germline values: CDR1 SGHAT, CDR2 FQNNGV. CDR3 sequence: CASSRTSGGAKNIQYF. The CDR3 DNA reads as TGTGCCAGCAGCCGTACTAGCGGAGGAGCCAAAAACATTCAGTACTTC.

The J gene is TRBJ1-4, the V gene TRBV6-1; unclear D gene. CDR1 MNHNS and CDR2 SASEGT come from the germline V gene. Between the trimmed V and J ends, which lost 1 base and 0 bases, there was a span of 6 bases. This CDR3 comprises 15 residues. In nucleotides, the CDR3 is TGTGCCAGCAGTGAAGACCGAGCAACTAATGAAAAACTGTTTTTT. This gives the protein CASSEDRATNEKLFF.

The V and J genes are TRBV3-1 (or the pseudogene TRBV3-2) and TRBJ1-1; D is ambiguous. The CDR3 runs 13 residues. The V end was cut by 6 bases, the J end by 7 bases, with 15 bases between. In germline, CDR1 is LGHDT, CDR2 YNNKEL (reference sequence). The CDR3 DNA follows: TGTGCCAGCAGACAGCTCGCCGAAGGTGAAGCTTTCTTT. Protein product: CASRQLAEGEAFF.

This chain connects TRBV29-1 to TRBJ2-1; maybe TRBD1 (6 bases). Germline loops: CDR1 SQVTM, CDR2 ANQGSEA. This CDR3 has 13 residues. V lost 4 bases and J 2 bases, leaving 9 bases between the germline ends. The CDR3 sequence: CSVVRQAYNEQFF. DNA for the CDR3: TGCAGCGTTGTCCGACAGGCCTACAATGAGCAGTTCTTC.

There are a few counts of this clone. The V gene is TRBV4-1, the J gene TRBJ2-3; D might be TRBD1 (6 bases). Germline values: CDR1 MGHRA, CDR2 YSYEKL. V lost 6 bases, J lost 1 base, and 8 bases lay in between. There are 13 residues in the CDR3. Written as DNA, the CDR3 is TGCGCCAGCAGGCGACAGGGCACAGATACGCAGTATTTT. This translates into CASRRQGTDTQYF.

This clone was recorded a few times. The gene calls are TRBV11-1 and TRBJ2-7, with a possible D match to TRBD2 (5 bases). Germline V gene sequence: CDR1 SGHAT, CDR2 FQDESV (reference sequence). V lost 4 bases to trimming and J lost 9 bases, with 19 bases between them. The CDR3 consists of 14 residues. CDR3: CASSSPRAPRGQYF. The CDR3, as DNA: TGTGCCAGCAGCTCTCCCCGGGCTCCCCGGGGGCAGTACTTC.

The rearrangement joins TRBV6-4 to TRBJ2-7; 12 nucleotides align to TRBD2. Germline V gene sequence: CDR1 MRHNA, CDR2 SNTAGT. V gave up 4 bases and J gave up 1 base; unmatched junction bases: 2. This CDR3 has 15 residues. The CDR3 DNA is TGTGCCAGCAGTGCTAGCGGGGGGGCTTCCTACGAGCAGTACTTC. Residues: CASSASGGASYEQYF.

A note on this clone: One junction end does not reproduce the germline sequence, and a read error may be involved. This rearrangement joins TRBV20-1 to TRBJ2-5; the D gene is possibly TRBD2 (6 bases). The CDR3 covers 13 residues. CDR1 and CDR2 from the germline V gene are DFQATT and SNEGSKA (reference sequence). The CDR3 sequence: CSASAITQGGADF. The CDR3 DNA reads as TGCAGTGCTAGTGCCATCACGCAGGGAGGAGCAGACTTC.

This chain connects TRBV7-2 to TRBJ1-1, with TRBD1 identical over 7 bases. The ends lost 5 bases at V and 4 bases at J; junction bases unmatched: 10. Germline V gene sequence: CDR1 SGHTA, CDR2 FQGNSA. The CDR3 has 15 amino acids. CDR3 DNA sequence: TGTGCCAGCAGCCCTCACAGGGGAAGGGGCACTGAAGCTTTCTTT. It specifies CASSPHRGRGTEAFF.